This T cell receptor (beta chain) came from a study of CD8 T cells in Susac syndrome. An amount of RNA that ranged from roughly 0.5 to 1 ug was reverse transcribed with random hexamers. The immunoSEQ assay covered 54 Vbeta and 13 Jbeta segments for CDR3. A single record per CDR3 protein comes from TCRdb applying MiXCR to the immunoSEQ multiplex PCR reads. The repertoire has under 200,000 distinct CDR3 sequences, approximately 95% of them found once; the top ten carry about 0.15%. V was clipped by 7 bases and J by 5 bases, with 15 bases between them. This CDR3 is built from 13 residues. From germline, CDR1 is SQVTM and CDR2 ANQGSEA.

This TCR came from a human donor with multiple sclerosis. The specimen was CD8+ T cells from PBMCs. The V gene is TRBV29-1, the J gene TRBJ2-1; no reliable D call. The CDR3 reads CSDLAPTHNEQFF. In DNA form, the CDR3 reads TGCAGCGATCTGGCGCCCACACACAATGAGCAGTTCTTC.